This note documents a single T cell receptor beta chain sequence. Its antigen has not been determined. The record has no base qualities; no much larger clone is one base away. The germline V end is reduced by 4 bases and the J end by 5 bases; junction bases left unmatched: 3. The germline V gene yields SNHLY for CDR1 and FYNNEI for CDR2. CDR3 length: 14 amino acids, cysteine to phenylalanine. Only the CDR3 DNA is retained, 42 bases long and in frame from the first base. The data are from a study of shared clonotypes between healthy human individuals (dated by TCRdb to 2018 to 2020). Regarding the complete study: Two women and three men aged 18 to 49 years were included in the cohort. For each donor, CD4 naive and CD4 memory were each given three plates, CD8 naive was given two plates, and CD8 memory was given one plate. Blood TCR repertoires of a handful of healthy adults were deeply sequenced to estimate repertoire size and the extent of clonotype sharing between individuals. Libraries were prepared and TCR repertoires were sequenced by different laboratories using diverse techniques, in order to increase sequencing depth and limit assay-specific biases. Each donor's leukapheresis produced roughly between roughly 0.85 and 10 billion PBMCs.

Results and caveats for the whole study, not just this receptor: Pairwise subsampling led to the expectation that sequencing depth would affect the degree of clonotype sharing among donors. Sharing across several donors was observed for 5% to 6.5% of naive CD4, under 4% of naive CD8, about 2.5% of memory CD4, and about 0.39% of memory CD8 clonotypes. Naive subsets generally had larger estimated clonotype richness than memory subsets. Compared with non-shared clonotypes, the clonotypes found in all four sorted-subset donors had higher generation probabilities. Only blood was sampled, and tissue TCR repertoires likely differ from those in blood. The small number of donors limited the genetic and exposure-history diversity represented. Rarefaction of sorted-subset datasets indicated incomplete sequencing despite the large sequencing depth.

CD8 naive samples were CD45RO-negative cells positively selected for CCR7, giving a CD45RA+CCR7+ population that excluded TemRA cells. The donors were healthy, HIV-negative adults with no recently reported acute infections or vaccinations. Every donor was a Caucasian adult living in Nashville, Tennessee, USA. Blood was obtained by leukapheresis, after which PBMCs were separated by Ficoll-Histopaque density gradient centrifugation and cryopreserved in liquid nitrogen vapor phase. Analytical flow cytometry was used to check the purity and quantity of every magnetically sorted T cell population. Genomic DNA was isolated from each sorted fraction and quantified by UV absorbance on a Nanodrop 2000c. TCR CDR3 regions were amplified from genomic DNA by multiplex PCR using the deep immunoSEQ assay. Genomic DNA extracted from each cell subset was distributed evenly over all wells of several immunoSEQ 96-well plates, and each plate served as one replicate. Each replicate PCR for sorted subsets received about 0.2 ug genomic DNA, equal to tens of thousands of T cell genomes. Purified libraries were quantified with a Qubit 3.0 fluorometer, sized on a Bioanalyzer 2100, and re-quantified with the KAPA Library Quantification kit. Every immunoSEQ 96-well plate was sequenced on a separate single-read 150-cycle Illumina NextSeq 550 flow cell. Processing in the source paper ran as follows. Because only junctional sequences without quality scores were contained in the immunoSEQ output, filtering matching that applied to full-length reads could not be performed. Sequences were annotated with PyIR, a Python wrapper for IgBLAST v1.9, using IMGT germline references to assign V/J genes and CDR3. Reads were filtered out if the reads had weak V/J assignments (E-value above 1e-6), no CDR3, stop codons, out-of-frame junctions, or ambiguous translated residues. V3J clonotypes were defined as sequences sharing the same inferred V gene, J gene, and CDR3 amino acid sequence. Percentage overlap between repertoires was computed as shared unique clonotypes divided by the size of the smaller repertoire. Three approaches were used to assess repertoire richness: RTK rarefaction, the Chao1 estimator, and Recon v2.1 estimates of unobserved clonotypes. Generation probabilities were computed with OLGA for all TCRbeta clonotypes obtained by the gDNA method from several donors. TCRdb holds this immuneACCESS table with in-frame rearrangements only. Some clones are missing; in checked studies, unresolved V genes explain under half, and the rest has no known cause. Clone size and V and J calls were adopted from that table, with D and trimming inferred from the DNA. The sample table contains around 2,000,000 clones; only one count was recorded for roughly 91% of them. Clones ranked in the top ten supply 1.5% to 2% of the sample.

This sequence uses TRBV2 and TRBJ2-1; 9 nucleotides in the junction match TRBD2. The receptor was derived from a man aged 18 to 30 in good health. Some clones in this sample may be carry-over from other donors' samples. Sequencing was carried out using naive CD8+ T cells from PBMCs. The cell subset or site label here, explained by the study, means: CD45RA+CCR7+. The DNA sequence is TGTGCCAGCAGTGTAGCGGGAGACGACAATGAGCAGTTCTTC. This is translated as CASSVAGDDNEQFF.